This T cell receptor beta chain was observed in a study of cytomegalovirus exposure and HLA in healthy donors. Findings and limits, study-wide: A missense DCLRE1C variant was associated with V- and J-gene trimming of TCR beta chains in a later analysis, and an independent cohort replicated the association. In an earlier analysis, productive rearrangement rates for most beta V segments clustered near 90% or 30%.

The PCR contained 60 Vbeta and 13 Jbeta primers. Clones were sequenced by immunoSEQ multiplex PCR, and TCRdb holds only the in-frame ones, with some missing. Among more than 80,000 clones, about three quarters were seen once, and the ten largest hold around 5.8%. On this clone itself: No antigen is known for it.

The sample consisted of PBMCs. This clonotype was sampled from a woman aged 45 to 65 in good health and CMV-seropositive.

The CDR3 DNA is TGTGCCTGGAGGCTGACAGGGGGCGCAGGCTATGGCTACACCTTC. Its protein is CAWRLTGGAGYGYTF. This chain uses TRBV30 with TRBJ1-2, with 10 bases identical to TRBD1. This CDR3 is 15 amino acids long. Per germline, CDR1 GTSNPN and CDR2 SVGIG (reference sequence). The trim removed 3 bases at V and 4 bases at J, leaving 8 bases unmatched. The entire variable domain, with the rest obtained from reference TRBV30 and TRBJ1-2, is as follows: SQTIHQWPATLVQPVGSPLSLECTVEGTSNPNLYWYRQAAGRGLQLLFYSVGIGQISSEVPQNLSASRPQDRQFILSSKKLLLSDSGFYLCAWRLTGGAGYGYTFGSGTRLTVV.